The source of this TCR beta chain is a study of breast tumors, draining lymph nodes, adjacent tissues. General observations from the study: That most tumor T cells come from lymph nodes remained unproven. Compared with lymph nodes, tumors were less diverse; compared with nontumor tissue, more.

The lymph nodes were axillary draining lymph nodes from breast cancer patients. On this clonotype itself: Its target is not known.

TCRdb processed the multiplex PCR reads anew with MiXCR; each CDR3 protein has one entry. Found here are about 140,000 distinct CDR3 sequences, around a third of them singletons; the top ten hold around 2.3%. This CDR3 region has 12 residues. CDR1 and CDR2 from the germline V gene are KGHDR and SFDVKD. The V gene lost 4 bases and the J gene lost 3 bases, with 6 bases spanning the gap. The origin of this receptor is a female donor with breast cancer. Some clones in this sample may be carry-over from other donors' samples. The sample comprised axillary lymph node tissue. The chain uses TRBV24-1 and TRBJ2-7; D might be TRBD1 (6 bases). In nucleotides, the CDR3 is TGTGCCACCAGTGAGACAGGCTACGAGCAGTACTTC. Protein sequence: CATSETGYEQYF.